One sample yielded the 9 T cell receptor beta chains listed below, sequenced in a study of shared clonotypes between healthy human individuals. Naivety among CD8 cells was defined by CD45RO negativity and positive CCR7 selection, thereby excluding terminally differentiated effector memory CD45RA+ cells. TCRdb's table, derived via immunoSEQ multiplex PCR, lists solely in-frame clones and lacks some. The sample contains around 2,000,000 clones, about 95% of which appear only once. The sample comprised naive CD8+ T cells sorted from blood. The receptors stem from a young man in good health.

CDR3 protein: CASSQDRSREQGAPYEQYF. The DNA of the CDR3 is TGCGCCAGCAGCCAAGATCGGAGTAGGGAACAGGGGGCACCCTACGAGCAGTACTTC. The chain carries TRBV4-3 and TRBJ2-7; 9 bases align to TRBD1. The ends lost 0 bases at V and 2 bases at J; junction bases unmatched: 14. Per the germline V gene, CDR1 is LGHNA and CDR2 is YSLEER. The CDR3 loop spans 19 amino acids.

The rearrangement joins TRBV4-1 to TRBJ2-1, with 7 bases that match TRBD2. The CDR3 is 16 amino acids. V lost 2 bases and J lost 3; bases outside the gene matches: 7. Per the germline V gene, CDR1 is MGHRA and CDR2 is YSYEKL. DNA for the CDR3: TGCGCCAGCAGCCAAAGTGGGGACTACTACTACAATGAGCAGTTCTTC. This translates into CASSQSGDYYYNEQFF.

This sequence joins TRBV6-1 and TRBJ2-7; no firm D call. Germline assignment: CDR1 MNHNS and CDR2 SASEGT. V lost 1 base to trimming and J lost 3 bases, with 7 bases between them. The CDR3 has 13 amino acids. The CDR3 DNA follows: TGTGCCAGCAGTGAAGGGGATTTCTACGAGCAGTACTTC. Protein product: CASSEGDFYEQYF.

The genes are TRBV27 and TRBJ1-3; possibly TRBD1 for D (5 bases). The CDR3 spans 15 residues. Germline V gene data show CDR1 as MNHEY and CDR2 as SMNVEV (reference sequence). V lost 2 bases and J 8 bases, leaving 16 bases between the germline ends. DNA of the CDR3: TGTGCCAGCAGTTTAAAGGGGTTTACGTGGGACACCATATATTTT. It specifies CASSLKGFTWDTIYF.

V and J are TRBV6-5 and TRBJ2-7, with 7 bases lining up with TRBD2. V lost 5 bases, J lost 0 bases, and 4 bases stayed unmatched. CDR3 length equals 14 residues. Germline CDR1 MNHEY, CDR2 SVGAGI. In nucleotides, the CDR3 is TGTGCCAGCAGTCAAAGCGGGGCCTCCTACGAGCAGTACTTC. It specifies CASSQSGASYEQYF.

This clone turned up a few times. Distinct nucleotide sequences in the sample also encode this CDR3. The V gene is TRBV2, the J gene TRBJ2-1, with D tentatively TRBD1 or TRBD2 (6 bases each). V was clipped by 6 bases and J by 2 bases, with 8 bases between them. There are 13 residues in the CDR3. Germline CDR1 and CDR2: SNHLY and FYNNEI. This CDR3 is CASSGGPYNEQFF. As DNA, the CDR3 is TGTGCCAGCAGCGGGGGCCCCTACAATGAGCAGTTCTTC.

The genes are TRBV6-1 and TRBJ2-7, with TRBD1 identical over 7 bases. Germline V gene sequence: CDR1 MNHNS, CDR2 SASEGT. The CDR3 runs 14 residues. The V gene end was trimmed by 7 bases and the J gene end by 3 bases; junction bases not matched to a gene: 9. CDR3 in DNA: TGTGCCAGCACCGAGGGGGCTAACGACTACGAGCAGTACTTC. Translating gives CASTEGANDYEQYF.

The J gene is TRBJ2-7, the V gene TRBV11-2, with TRBD1 as a possible D gene (6 bases). The germline V and J ends were trimmed by 5 bases and 7 bases, with 15 bases remaining between them. The CDR3 contains 13 residues. CDR1 and CDR2 from the germline V gene are SGHAT and FQNNGV. CDR3 protein: CASSPQGMGEQYF. The CDR3 bases are TGTGCCAGCAGCCCGCAGGGGATGGGGGAGCAGTACTTC.

The V and J genes are TRBV30 and TRBJ1-5; TRBD1 matches 9 bases. This CDR3 comprises 14 residues. The junction had 5 bases not matched to a gene; V was cut back by 2 bases and J by 6 bases. The germline V gene has CDR1 GTSNPN and CDR2 SVGIG (reference sequence). DNA for the CDR3: TGTGCCTGGAGTTCGACAGGGGGAGCTCAGCCCCAGCATTTT. Amino acids: CAWSSTGGAQPQHF.